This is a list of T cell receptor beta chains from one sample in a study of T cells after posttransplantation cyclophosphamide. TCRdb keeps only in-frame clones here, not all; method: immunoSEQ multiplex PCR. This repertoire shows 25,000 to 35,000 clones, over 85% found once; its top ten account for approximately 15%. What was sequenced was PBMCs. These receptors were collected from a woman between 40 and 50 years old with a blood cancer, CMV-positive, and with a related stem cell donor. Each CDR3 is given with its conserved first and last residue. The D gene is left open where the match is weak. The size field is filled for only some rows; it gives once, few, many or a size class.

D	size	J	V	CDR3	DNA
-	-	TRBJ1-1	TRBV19	CASTSIGGITEASF	TGTGCCAGTACCTCAATAGGGGGAATAACTGAAGCTTCCTTT
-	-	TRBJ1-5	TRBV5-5	CASSLLGQGQPQHF	TGTGCCAGCAGCTTATTGGGGCAGGGTCAGCCCCAGCATTTT
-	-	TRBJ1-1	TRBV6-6	CASKRGGNTEAFF	TGTGCCAGCAAGCGGGGCGGGAACACTGAAGCTTTCTTT
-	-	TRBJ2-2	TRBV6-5	CASSYDRLTGELFF	TGTGCCAGCAGTTACGACAGGCTTACCGGGGAGCTGTTTTTT
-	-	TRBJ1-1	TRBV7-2	CASSSLGESFVTEAFF	TGTGCCAGCAGCTCCTTAGGGGAATCTTTCGTCACTGAAGCTTTCTTT
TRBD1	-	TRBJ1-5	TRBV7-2	CASSLVGTGSSNQPQHF	TGTGCCAGCAGCTTAGTGGGGACAGGTTCGAGCAATCAGCCCCAGCATTTT
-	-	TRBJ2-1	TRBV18	CASSPIYSDNEQFF	TGTGCCAGCTCACCAATCTACTCCGACAATGAGCAGTTCTTC
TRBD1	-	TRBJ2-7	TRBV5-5	CASSLAGTGGTYEQYF	TGTGCCAGCAGCTTAGCCGGGACAGGGGGTACCTACGAGCAGTACTTC
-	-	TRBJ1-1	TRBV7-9	CASSFPTWHTEAFF	TGTGCCAGCAGCTTTCCAACATGGCACACTGAAGCTTTCTTT
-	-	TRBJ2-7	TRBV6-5	CASSYSRALTYEQYF	TGTGCCAGCAGTTACTCGCGCGCCCTCACCTACGAGCAGTACTTC
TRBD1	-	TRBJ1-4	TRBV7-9	CASSSTGVGEKLFF	TGTGCCAGCAGCTCAACAGGGGTCGGTGAAAAACTGTTTTTT
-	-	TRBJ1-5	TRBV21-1	CASSPQGGNLPNQPQHF	TGTGCCAGCAGCCCTCAGGGGGGCAATCTACCCAATCAGCCCCAGCATTTT
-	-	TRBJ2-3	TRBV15	CATSRGRGRGLADTQYF	TGTGCCACCAGCAGAGGACGTGGGCGGGGCCTGGCAGATACGCAGTATTTT
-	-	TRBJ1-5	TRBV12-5	CASGPTGIREPQHF	TGTGCTAGTGGCCCAACAGGGATAAGGGAGCCCCAGCATTTT
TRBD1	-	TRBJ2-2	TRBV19	CASSWQGARTGELFF	TGTGCCAGTAGTTGGCAGGGGGCCCGTACCGGGGAGCTGTTTTTT
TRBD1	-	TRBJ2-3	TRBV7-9	CASSRRQGWTDTQYF	TGTGCCAGCAGCCGAAGACAGGGGTGGACAGATACGCAGTATTTT
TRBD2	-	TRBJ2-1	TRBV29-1	CSVVTSGGWYEQFF	TGCAGCGTCGTGACTAGCGGGGGGTGGTATGAGCAGTTCTTC
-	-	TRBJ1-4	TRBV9	CASSPGLALEKLFF	TGTGCCAGCAGTCCGGGACTGGCCCTTGAAAAACTGTTTTTT
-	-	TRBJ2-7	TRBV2	CAGRLGAINIEQYF	TGTGCCGGCCGACTGGGTGCGATTAATATAGAGCAGTACTTC
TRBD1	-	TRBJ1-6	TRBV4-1	CASSQMGRDRGNSPLHF	TGCGCCAGCAGCCAAATGGGCCGGGACAGGGGTAATTCACCCCTCCACTTT
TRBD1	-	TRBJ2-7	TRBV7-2	CASQQGQEYEQYF	TGTGCCAGCCAACAGGGGCAAGAATACGAGCAGTACTTC
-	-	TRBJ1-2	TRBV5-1	CASSLEGGAFYGYTF	TGCGCCAGCAGCTTGGAGGGGGGGGCCTTCTATGGCTACACCTTC
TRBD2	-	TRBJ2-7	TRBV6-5	CASSPSGSSYEQYF	TGTGCCAGCAGCCCTAGCGGTAGCTCCTACGAGCAGTACTTC
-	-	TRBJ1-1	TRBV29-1	CSVETGFNTEAFF	TGCAGCGTTGAAACAGGGTTTAACACTGAAGCTTTCTTT
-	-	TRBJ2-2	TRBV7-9	CASTFRGPGELFF	TGTGCCAGCACCTTCAGGGGCCCCGGGGAGCTGTTTTTT
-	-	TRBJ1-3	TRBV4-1	CASSQGQGNTIYF	TGCGCCAGCAGCCAAGGCCAGGGAAACACCATATATTTT
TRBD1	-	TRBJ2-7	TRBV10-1	CASSGGQGIPYEQYF	TGCGCCAGCAGTGGGGGACAGGGCATCCCCTACGAGCAGTACTTC
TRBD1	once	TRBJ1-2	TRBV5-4	CASSRGQGAENGYTF	TGTGCCAGCAGCCGGGGACAGGGAGCAGAAAATGGCTACACCTTC
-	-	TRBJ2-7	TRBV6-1	CASSVGGYEQYF	TGTGCCAGCAGTGTAGGGGGCTACGAGCAGTACTTC
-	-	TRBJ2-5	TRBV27	CASSLGERIGETQYF	TGTGCCAGCAGTTTAGGCGAGAGGATCGGAGAGACCCAGTACTTC
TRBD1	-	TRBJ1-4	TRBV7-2	CASSSPTGGGEKLFF	TGTGCCAGCAGCTCACCCACAGGGGGGGGTGAAAAACTGTTTTTT
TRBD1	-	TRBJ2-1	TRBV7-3	CASSIIYRGSYNEQFF	TGTGCCAGCAGCATAATCTACAGGGGCTCCTACAATGAGCAGTTCTTC
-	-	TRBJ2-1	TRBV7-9	CASSLGGEQFF	TGTGCCAGCAGCTTAGGCGGTGAGCAGTTCTTC
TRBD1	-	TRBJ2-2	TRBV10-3	CAITDRGPNTGELFF	TGTGCCATCACGGACAGGGGGCCGAACACCGGGGAGCTGTTTTTT
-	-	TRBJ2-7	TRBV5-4	CASSLAPGAGVEQYF	TGTGCCAGCAGCTTGGCCCCAGGGGCAGGAGTCGAGCAGTACTTC
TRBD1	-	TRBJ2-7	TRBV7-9	CASSLALTGGYEQYF	TGTGCCAGCAGCTTAGCTCTGACAGGGGGATACGAGCAGTACTTC
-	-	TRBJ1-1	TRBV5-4	CASSLGASNTEAFF	TGTGCCAGCAGCTTGGGGGCCTCTAACACTGAAGCTTTCTTT
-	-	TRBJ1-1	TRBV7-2	CASSFKGVNTEAFF	TGTGCCAGCAGCTTTAAGGGGGTGAACACTGAAGCTTTCTTT
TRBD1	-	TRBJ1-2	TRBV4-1	CASRGGGRPNYGYTF	TGCGCCAGCAGAGGGGGCGGTCGTCCTAACTATGGCTACACCTTC
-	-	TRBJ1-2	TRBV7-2	CASSTTRQERNYGYTF	TGTGCCAGCAGCACCACCCGACAGGAGCGGAACTATGGCTACACCTTC
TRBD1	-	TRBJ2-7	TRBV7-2	CASSLAQQGIEQYF	TGTGCCAGCAGCTTAGCGCAACAGGGGATCGAGCAGTACTTC
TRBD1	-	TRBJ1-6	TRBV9	CASSYRDSRNSPLHF	TGTGCCAGCAGCTATAGGGACAGTAGAAATTCACCCCTCCACTTT
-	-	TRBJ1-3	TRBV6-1	CASMGASGNTIYF	TGTGCCAGCATGGGGGCCTCTGGAAACACCATATATTTT
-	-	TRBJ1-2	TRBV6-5	CASNHPGGNYGYTF	TGTGCCAGCAACCACCCGGGGGGGAACTATGGCTACACCTTC
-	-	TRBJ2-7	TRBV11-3	CASSPRGAAPNEQYF	TGTGCCAGCAGCCCCCGCGGAGCGGCGCCCAACGAGCAGTACTTC
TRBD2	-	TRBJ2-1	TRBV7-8	CASSYPTAGVEGSSSYNEQFF	TGTGCCAGCAGCTACCCCACTGCGGGGGTGGAGGGGTCAAGCTCCTACAATGAGCAGTTCTTC
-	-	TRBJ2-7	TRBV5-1	CASRPSGDNEQYF	TGCGCCAGCAGACCCAGCGGGGACAACGAGCAGTACTTC
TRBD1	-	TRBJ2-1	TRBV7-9	CASSLRTGAGGNEQFF	TGTGCCAGCAGCTTAAGGACAGGGGCTGGTGGCAATGAGCAGTTCTTC
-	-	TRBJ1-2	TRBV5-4	CASSLRGNYGYTF	TGTGCCAGCAGCTTACGAGGGAACTATGGCTACACCTTC
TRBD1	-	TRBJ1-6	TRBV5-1	CASRSRPGTGAAYNSPLHF	TGCGCCAGCAGGTCTCGTCCCGGGACAGGGGCTGCCTATAATTCACCCCTCCACTTT
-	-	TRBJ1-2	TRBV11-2	CASSLVGEGYYGYTF	TGTGCCAGCAGCTTAGTAGGGGAGGGGTACTATGGCTACACCTTC
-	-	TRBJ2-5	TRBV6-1	CASSEARVQETQYF	TGTGCCAGCAGTGAAGCTCGCGTCCAAGAGACCCAGTACTTC
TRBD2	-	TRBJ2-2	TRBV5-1	CASSLGLAGGPNTGELFF	TGCGCCAGCAGCTTGGGGCTAGCGGGGGGCCCAAACACCGGGGAGCTGTTTTTT
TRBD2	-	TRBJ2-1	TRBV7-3	CASSVRGGLYNEQFF	TGTGCCAGCAGCGTTCGGGGGGGCTTATACAATGAGCAGTTCTTC